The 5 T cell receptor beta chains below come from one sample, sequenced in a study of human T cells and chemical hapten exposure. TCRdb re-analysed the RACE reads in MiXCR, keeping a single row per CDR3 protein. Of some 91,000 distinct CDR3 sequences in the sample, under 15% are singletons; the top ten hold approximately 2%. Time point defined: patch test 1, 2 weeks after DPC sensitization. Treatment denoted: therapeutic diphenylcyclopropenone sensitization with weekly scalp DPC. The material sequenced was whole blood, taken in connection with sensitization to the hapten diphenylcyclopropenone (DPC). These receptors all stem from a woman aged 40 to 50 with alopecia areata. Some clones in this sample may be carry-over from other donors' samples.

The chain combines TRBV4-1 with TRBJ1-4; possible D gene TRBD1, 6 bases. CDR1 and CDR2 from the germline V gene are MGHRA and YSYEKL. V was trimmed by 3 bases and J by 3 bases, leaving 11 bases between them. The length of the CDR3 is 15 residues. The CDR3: CASSQDTGPNEKLFF. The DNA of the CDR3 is TGCGCCAGCAGCCAGGACACAGGGCCTAATGAAAAACTGTTTTTT.

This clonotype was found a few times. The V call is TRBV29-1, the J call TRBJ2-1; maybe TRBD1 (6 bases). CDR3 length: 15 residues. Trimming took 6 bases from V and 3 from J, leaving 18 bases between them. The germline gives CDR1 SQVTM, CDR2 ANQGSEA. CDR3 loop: CSVDRDPGVYNEQFF. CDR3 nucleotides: TGCAGCGTCGATCGGGATCCAGGGGTCTACAATGAGCAGTTCTTC.

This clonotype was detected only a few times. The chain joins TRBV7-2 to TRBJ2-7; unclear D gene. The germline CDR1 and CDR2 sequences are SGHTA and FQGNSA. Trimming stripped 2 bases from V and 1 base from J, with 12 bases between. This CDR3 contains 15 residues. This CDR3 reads CASSLRRAGSYEQYF. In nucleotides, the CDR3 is TGTGCCAGCAGCTTACGCCGCGCCGGATCCTACGAGCAGTACTTC.

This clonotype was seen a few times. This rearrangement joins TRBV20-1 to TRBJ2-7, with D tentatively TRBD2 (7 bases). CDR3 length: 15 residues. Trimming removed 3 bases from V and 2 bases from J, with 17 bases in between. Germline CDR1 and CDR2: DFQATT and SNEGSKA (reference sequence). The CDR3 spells CSASSPRGRPYEQYF. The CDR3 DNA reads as TGCAGTGCTAGTTCTCCGCGGGGGCGCCCCTACGAGCAGTACTTC.

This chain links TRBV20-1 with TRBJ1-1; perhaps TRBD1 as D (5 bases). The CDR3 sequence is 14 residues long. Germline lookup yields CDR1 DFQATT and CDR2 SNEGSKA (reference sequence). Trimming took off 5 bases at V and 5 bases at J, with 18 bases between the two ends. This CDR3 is CSAPGPGGRTEAFF. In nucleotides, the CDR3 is TGCAGTGCTCCCGGGCCCGGGGGAAGGACTGAAGCTTTCTTT.